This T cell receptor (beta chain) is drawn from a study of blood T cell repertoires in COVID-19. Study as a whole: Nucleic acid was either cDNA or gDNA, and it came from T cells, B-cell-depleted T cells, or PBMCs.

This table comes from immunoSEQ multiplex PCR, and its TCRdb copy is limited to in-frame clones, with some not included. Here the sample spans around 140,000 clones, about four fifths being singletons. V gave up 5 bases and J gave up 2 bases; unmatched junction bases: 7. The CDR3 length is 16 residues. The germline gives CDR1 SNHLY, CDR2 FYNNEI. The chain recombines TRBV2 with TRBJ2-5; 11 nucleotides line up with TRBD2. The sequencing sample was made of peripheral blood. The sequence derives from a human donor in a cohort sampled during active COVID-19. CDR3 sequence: CASSFGTSGNQETQYF. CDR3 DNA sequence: TGTGCCAGCAGTTTTGGGACTAGCGGCAATCAAGAGACCCAGTACTTC.